This T cell receptor (beta chain) was recovered during a study of patients and donors after allogeneic stem cell transplantation. TCRdb ran MiXCR on the RT-PCR reads and lists one entry per CDR3 protein. The sample holds 30,000 or so distinct CDR3 sequences; approximately 6.3% are singletons and the top ten take around a third. Germline CDR1 MDHEN, CDR2 SYDVKM. The J segment lost 4 bases and the V segment lost 6 bases, leaving 6 bases of the junction unmatched. The CDR3 contains 14 residues. This sequence joins TRBV28 and TRBJ2-5; 9 bases agree with TRBD1. This sequence was found in a human donor who was either an allogeneic HSCT recipient or a stem cell or donor lymphocyte infusion donor (not recorded which). It is not recorded whose cells these are; they may come from a transplant donor. Sequencing was performed on blood, either unsorted or a sorted T cell fraction (not recorded which). CDR3 DNA sequence: TGTGCCAGCAGGAACAGGGGGCGTGGAGAGACCCAGTACTTC. It specifies CASRNRGRGETQYF.